This TCR beta chain came from a study of T cell responses to AZD1222 COVID-19 vaccine. General study findings and limits: Across spike, vaccine-associated CD4 TCRs were found, dominant at 160-218 and 743-854.

Sequenced by immunoSEQ multiplex PCR; TCRdb stores in-frame clones only, minus some. Seen here are 150,000 to 200,000 clones, roughly 88% observed once, and the top ten hold about 0.53%. A note on this clone: Its antigen is unidentified.

The junction had 11 bases not matched to a gene; V was cut back by 0 bases and J by 4 bases. CDR1 is MGHRA and CDR2 is YSYEKL in the germline V gene. The CDR3 covers 17 residues. This chain joins TRBV4-1 and TRBJ2-5; 7 nucleotides match TRBD2. Source: peripheral blood, taken on day 0 of AZD1222 vaccination. The clonotype comes from an adult in good health. The DNA of the CDR3 is TGCGCCAGCAGCCAAGATAGCAGCGGGGTTCCCCCAGAGACCCAGTACTTC. Translation: CASSQDSSGVPPETQYF.